This TCR beta chain was found in a study of blood T cell repertoires in COVID-19. The assay was immunoSEQ multiplex PCR, and TCRdb's table has in-frame clones only and misses some. The repertoire holds 25,000 to 35,000 clones, with about 90% as singletons. Germline assignment: CDR1 SGHRS and CDR2 YFSETQ. This CDR3 region has 18 residues. V lost 0 bases to trimming and J lost 3 bases; unmatched junction nucleotides: 11. V gene TRBV5-1 combines with J gene TRBJ2-7, with 11 nucleotides matching TRBD2. Sequences were obtained from peripheral blood. This sequence was found in a man between 45 and 60 years old with active COVID-19. The CDR3 sequence: CASSLGGSGGAGFYEQYF. In nucleotides, the CDR3 is TGCGCCAGCAGCTTGGGAGGTAGCGGGGGGGCCGGGTTCTACGAGCAGTACTTC.